Presented here are 29 T cell receptor beta chains from one specimen sequenced in a study of blood T cell repertoires in COVID-19 (dated by TCRdb to 2020 to 2021). Library method: the immunoSEQ multiplex PCR assay. The source is immuneACCESS, and TCRdb retained only in-frame sequences with V and J called. Part of the clones is not carried over; for the studies checked, unresolved V genes explain less than half of this, and the remainder is unexplained. This sample holds 110,000 or so clones; roughly 84% were observed only once. Together, the top ten hold around 3.3% of the sample. The sample consisted of peripheral blood. These receptor sequences come from a middle-aged man with acute or convalescent COVID-19.

The rearrangement joins TRBV4-2 to TRBJ2-7, with no clear D. V shed 0 bases and J shed 0 bases, with 6 bases lying between them. The germline V gene encodes CDR1 LGHNA and CDR2 YNFKEQ. This CDR3 comprises 14 residues. The CDR3 DNA follows: TGTGCCAGCAGCCAAGAGGTGAGCTCCTACGAGCAGTACTTC. Translation gives CASSQEVSSYEQYF.

The gene calls are TRBV25-1 and TRBJ1-1, with 8 bases matching TRBD1. In germline, CDR1 is MGHDK, CDR2 SYGVNS. Trimming cost V 6 bases and J 6 bases; bases outside gene matches: 3. The CDR3 is made up of 12 amino acids. CDR3 in DNA: TGTGCCAGCAGCCCACAGGGGGCTGAAGCTTTCTTT. Amino acids: CASSPQGAEAFF.

J is TRBJ2-3 and V is TRBV19, with TRBD2 as a possible D gene (6 bases). V shed 3 bases and J shed 2 bases, with 12 bases lying between them. Germline lookup yields CDR1 LNHDA and CDR2 SQIVND (reference sequence). CDR3 length equals 15 residues. CDR3 sequence: CASSIFSGHTDTQYF. CDR3 nucleotide sequence: TGTGCCAGTAGTATCTTTAGCGGACACACAGATACGCAGTATTTT. Based on the CDR3 plus reference TRBV19 and TRBJ2-3, the full variable domain is DGGITQSPKYLFRKEGQNVTLSCEQNLNHDAMYWYRQDPGQGLRLIYYSQIVNDFQKGDIAEGYSVSREKKESFPLTVTSAQKNPTAFYLCASSIFSGHTDTQYFGPGTRLTVL.

The chain couples TRBV2 to TRBJ1-4, with a tentative D call TRBD1 (6 bases). The V end lost 5 bases, the J end lost 2 bases, and 15 bases lay between the germline ends. The CDR3 extends over 16 amino acids. The germline CDR1 and CDR2 sequences are SNHLY and FYNNEI. The CDR3 reads CASSRTAESTNEKLFF. In nucleotides, the CDR3 is TGTGCCAGCAGTCGGACAGCCGAGAGTACTAATGAAAAACTGTTTTTT.

The chain combines TRBV7-2 with TRBJ1-2; possibly TRBD1 for D (6 bases). Trimming left V 3 bases short and J 4 bases short, with 9 bases between. CDR1 and CDR2 from the germline V gene are SGHTA and FQGNSA. The CDR3 runs 13 residues. CDR3 residues: CASSFSTGYGYTF. The CDR3, as DNA: TGTGCCAGCAGCTTTTCGACAGGCTATGGCTACACCTTC.

This chain connects TRBV29-1 to TRBJ1-5; 10 bases are a match to TRBD1. The CDR3 covers 13 residues. Germline CDR1 SQVTM, CDR2 ANQGSEA. Unmatched junction bases numbered 6, after V lost 6 bases and J lost 7 bases. CDR3 in amino acids: CSVMDRGKQPQHF. The CDR3 nucleotides are TGCAGCGTGATGGACAGGGGGAAGCAGCCCCAGCATTTT.

The chain has TRBV11-2 and TRBJ2-7, with 10 nucleotides matching TRBD1. Germline trimming cut 5 bases from V and 2 bases from J; bases unmatched to any gene: 3. This CDR3 is 14 amino acids long. Looked up from germline, CDR1 is SGHAT and CDR2 is FQNNGV. The CDR3 DNA sequence: TGTGCCAGCAGCACGGGGACAGGGGCCTACGAGCAGTACTTC. Translation: CASSTGTGAYEQYF.

The chain uses TRBV5-5 and TRBJ1-3, with 8 positions matching TRBD1. Germline V gives CDR1 SGHKS, CDR2 YYEKEE (reference sequence). The CDR3 runs to 15 residues. The V gene end was trimmed by 4 bases and the J gene end by 2 bases; junction bases not matched to a gene: 5. DNA of the CDR3: TGTGCCAGCAGCCCATGGACAGGGACTGGAAACACCATATATTTT. Amino acid sequence: CASSPWTGTGNTIYF.

This chain joins TRBV24-1 and TRBJ2-6; D perhaps matches TRBD1 (5 bases). V dropped 6 bases and J dropped 0 bases, with 17 bases sitting between them. There are 18 residues in the CDR3. Germline CDR1 is KGHDR and CDR2 is SFDVKD. Here the CDR3 reads CATSSSRGKTSGANVLTF. DNA of the CDR3: TGTGCCACCAGTTCTTCTAGGGGCAAGACCTCTGGGGCCAACGTCCTGACTTTC.

The V call is TRBV15, the J call TRBJ2-3, with 10 bases that match TRBD2. V shed 2 bases, J shed 0 bases, and the junction held 11 bases outside the gene matches. This CDR3 has 19 amino acids. The germline V gene has CDR1 LNHNV and CDR2 YYDKDF (reference sequence). The CDR3, as DNA: TGTGCCACCAGCAGACTAGCGGGGGCCCTTTTAGGGAGCACAGATACGCAGTATTTT. Its protein product is CATSRLAGALLGSTDTQYF.

This clone was observed a handful of times. The chain recombines TRBV4-1 with TRBJ2-1; 7 nucleotides line up with TRBD1. This CDR3 contains 15 residues. V was pared by 1 base and J by 4 bases, with 4 bases of the junction left unmatched. The V gene's germline CDR1 is MGHRA and CDR2 YSYEKL. The CDR3 sequence is CASSQGGQPYNEQFF. CDR3 bases: TGCGCCAGCAGCCAAGGGGGACAGCCTTACAATGAGCAGTTCTTC.

The rearrangement joins TRBV18 to TRBJ2-5; TRBD2 matches 10 bases. The CDR3 totals 15 residues. The germline CDR1 and CDR2 sequences are KGHSH and LQKENI. V gave up 4 bases and J gave up 1 base; unmatched junction bases: 3. CDR3 amino acids: CASSLRTSGQETQYF. CDR3 in DNA: TGTGCCAGCTCACTAAGGACTAGCGGCCAAGAGACCCAGTACTTC.

This chain joins TRBV4-2 and TRBJ2-5; D is perhaps TRBD1 (5 bases). Trimming pared 0 bases from V and 4 bases from J, leaving 9 bases between. The CDR3 is 14 residues long. Germline assignment: CDR1 LGHNA and CDR2 YNFKEQ. The CDR3 nucleotides read TGTGCCAGCAGCCAAGATTATAGGGGAGAGACCCAGTACTTC. It is translated as CASSQDYRGETQYF.

This clone was seen just once. The rearrangement joins TRBV9 to TRBJ2-3; TRBD1 agrees at 7 bases. CDR3 size: 15 residues. CDR1 and CDR2 (germline): SGDLS, YYNGEE. V gave up 0 bases and J gave up 3 bases; unmatched junction bases: 4. The CDR3 sequence: CASSVDSRGTDTQYF. The CDR3 coding sequence is TGTGCCAGCAGCGTAGATAGCAGGGGGACAGATACGCAGTATTTT.

V is TRBV10-3 and J is TRBJ1-1; no reliable D call. This CDR3 has 13 amino acids. V lost 8 bases and J 4 bases, leaving 14 bases between the germline ends. In germline, CDR1 is ENHRY, CDR2 SYGVKD. The CDR3 coding sequence is TGTGCCATCGGGTCGAGGGAGGCCACTGAAGCTTTCTTT. The encoded protein is CAIGSREATEAFF.

The chain employs TRBV19 and TRBJ2-3, with a possible D match to TRBD1 (5 bases). In germline, CDR1 is LNHDA, CDR2 SQIVND (reference sequence). Trimming pared 2 bases from V and 2 bases from J, leaving 8 bases between. The CDR3 contains 14 residues. The CDR3 region has the DNA TGTGCCAGTAGTATAACGACAGCCACAGATACGCAGTATTTT. Translated: CASSITTATDTQYF.

This sequence joins TRBV25-1 and TRBJ2-6; D gene unclear. CDR1 is MGHDK, CDR2 SYGVNS, per germline. V shed 1 base and J shed 0 bases, with 7 bases lying between them. CDR3 length equals 16 residues. CDR3 region: CASSELWASGANVLTF. DNA for the CDR3: TGTGCCAGCAGTGAATTGTGGGCCTCTGGGGCCAACGTCCTGACTTTC.

This clone has just one count. The J gene is TRBJ2-7, the V gene TRBV27; a possible D gene is TRBD1 (6 bases). Germline V gene data show CDR1 as MNHEY and CDR2 as SMNVEV (reference sequence). Trimming removed 8 bases from V and 5 bases from J, with 10 bases in between. The CDR3 spans 11 residues. As DNA, the CDR3 is TGTGCCAGCGGGGGCGGGCACGAGCAGTACTTC. It codes for CASGGGHEQYF.

The gene calls are TRBV19 and TRBJ2-1; possibly TRBD2 for D (6 bases). The CDR3 is 13 residues long. The V and J ends lost 8 bases and 7 bases respectively, with 15 bases between them. The germline V gene encodes CDR1 LNHDA and CDR2 SQIVND (reference sequence). CDR3 residues: CASSLRGANEQFF. For the CDR3, the DNA is TGTGCCAGTTCCCTGCGGGGAGCTAATGAGCAGTTCTTC.

This chain links TRBV9 with TRBJ2-5; D gene uncertain. Germline V gene data show CDR1 as SGDLS and CDR2 as YYNGEE. Trimming removed 0 bases at V and 5 bases at J, with 8 bases between. The CDR3 is 13 amino acids. This CDR3 reads CASSVEDGETQYF. For the CDR3, the DNA is TGTGCCAGCAGCGTAGAAGACGGGGAGACCCAGTACTTC.

The J gene is TRBJ2-2, the V gene TRBV9; a weak D match, TRBD1 (5 bases). The V and J ends lost 7 bases and 0 bases respectively, with 10 bases between them. CDR1 is SGDLS and CDR2 is YYNGEE in the germline V gene. The CDR3 runs 14 residues. The chain's CDR3 is CASSGQPNTGELFF. CDR3 DNA: TGTGCCAGCTCAGGACAACCGAACACCGGGGAGCTGTTTTTT.

This chain links TRBV9 with TRBJ2-5; 10 bases align to TRBD2. The CDR3 runs 15 residues. J lost 4 bases, V lost 3 bases, and 6 bases had no gene match. CDR1 and CDR2 from the germline V gene are SGDLS and YYNGEE. For the CDR3, the DNA is TGTGCCAGCAGCGACGGGACTAGCGAGGGAGAGACCCAGTACTTC. It specifies CASSDGTSEGETQYF.

The chain recombines TRBV2 with TRBJ2-2; tentative D call: TRBD2 (6 bases). The germline V gene encodes CDR1 SNHLY and CDR2 FYNNEI. The V end was cut by 4 bases, the J end by 4 bases, with 25 bases between. The CDR3 is made up of 19 amino acids. CDR3 sequence (DNA): TGTGCCAGCAGTGGATGGGACGGCGGGATTGAAAGGTTCACCGGGGAGCTGTTTTTT. Protein product: CASSGWDGGIERFTGELFF.

This rearrangement joins TRBV29-1 to TRBJ2-7; D not resolved. Trimming shortened V by 4 bases and J by 0 bases, and 7 bases separated the two germline ends. This CDR3 has 12 residues. The germline V gene encodes CDR1 SQVTM and CDR2 ANQGSEA. The CDR3 sequence: CSVGRYSYEQYF. The CDR3 DNA follows: TGCAGCGTTGGGCGGTACTCCTACGAGCAGTACTTC.

This sequence joins TRBV9 and TRBJ2-3; 10 bases match TRBD2. CDR1 and CDR2 (germline): SGDLS, YYNGEE. Trimming at V came to 4 bases and at J to 6 bases, leaving 8 bases not matched to a gene. CDR3 length: 15 amino acids. CDR3 residues: CASSLSGGAGDTQYF. CDR3 sequence (DNA): TGTGCCAGCAGCTTGAGCGGGGGGGCCGGGGATACGCAGTATTTT.

The J gene is TRBJ1-2, the V gene TRBV15; D gene unclear. Trimming removed 3 bases from V and 0 bases from J, with 17 bases in between. Germline V gives CDR1 LNHNV, CDR2 YYDKDF (reference sequence). The CDR3 is made up of 17 amino acids. Here the CDR3 DNA reads TGTGCCACCAGCAGGGACTATCTCCCCCGAGCTAACTATGGCTACACCTTC. Protein product: CATSRDYLPRANYGYTF.

The chain couples TRBV19 to TRBJ1-5; 8 nucleotides match TRBD1. There are 16 residues in the CDR3. J lost 4 bases, V lost 5 bases, and 10 bases had no gene match. CDR1 is LNHDA and CDR2 is SQIVND in the germline V gene (reference sequence). The CDR3 spells CASSPVQGAKNQPQHF. The DNA for the CDR3 is TGTGCCAGTAGTCCCGTTCAGGGGGCGAAGAATCAGCCCCAGCATTTT. Using reference TRBV19 and TRBJ1-5 for the parts outside the CDR3, the full variable domain is DGGITQSPKYLFRKEGQNVTLSCEQNLNHDAMYWYRQDPGQGLRLIYYSQIVNDFQKGDIAEGYSVSREKKESFPLTVTSAQKNPTAFYLCASSPVQGAKNQPQHFGDGTRLSIL.

The chain couples TRBV10-3 to TRBJ1-2, with D unclear. Germline V gene lookup returns CDR1 ENHRY and CDR2 SYGVKD. The CDR3 is made up of 14 amino acids. Trimming took 6 bases from V and 3 from J, leaving 14 bases between them. The CDR3 loop is CAIRLDGLYYGYTF. For the CDR3, the DNA is TGTGCCATCAGATTGGACGGACTATACTATGGCTACACCTTC.

The chain joins TRBV18 to TRBJ2-7; tentative D call: TRBD1 (6 bases). The germline V gene has CDR1 KGHSH and CDR2 LQKENI. This CDR3 has 16 residues. Deletions cut 3 bases from V and 3 bases from J, with 18 bases between. CDR3 DNA sequence: TGTGCCAGCTCACCTGGACAGCCACCCTTTGACTACGAGCAGTACTTC. Its translation: CASSPGQPPFDYEQYF.